This T cell receptor (beta chain) was obtained from a study of Graves' ophthalmopathy and Graves' hyperthyroidism. The overall study: Peripheral blood sampling preceded any treatment and occurred at initial diagnosis.

Germline V gene lookup returns CDR1 MRHNA and CDR2 SNTAGT. V was clipped by 10 bases and J by 0 bases; unmatched bases: 9. The CDR3 spans 14 residues. This clonotype was detected a few times. A much larger clonotype is one base distant, so this may be a read error. Without the conserved terminal phenylalanine or tryptophan, this CDR3 likely stems from a read error. RNA transcripts yielded amplified TCR beta CDR3 regions. HTBI primers were used in a first-round RT-PCR, which preceded a second-round multiplex PCR. TCRdb processed the multiplex PCR reads anew with MiXCR; each CDR3 protein has one entry. The profile shows about 220,000 distinct CDR3 sequences, 20% to 25% of them singletons.

The specimen sequenced was peripheral blood. The chain is built from TRBV6-4 and TRBJ2-7, with TRBD2 matching 7 bases. The source is a woman between 45 and 60 years old with Graves' ophthalmopathy. The CDR3 is CATLPWDYSYEQYI. The CDR3 DNA reads as TGTGCCACCCTCCCCTGGGACTACTCCTACGAGCAGTACATC.